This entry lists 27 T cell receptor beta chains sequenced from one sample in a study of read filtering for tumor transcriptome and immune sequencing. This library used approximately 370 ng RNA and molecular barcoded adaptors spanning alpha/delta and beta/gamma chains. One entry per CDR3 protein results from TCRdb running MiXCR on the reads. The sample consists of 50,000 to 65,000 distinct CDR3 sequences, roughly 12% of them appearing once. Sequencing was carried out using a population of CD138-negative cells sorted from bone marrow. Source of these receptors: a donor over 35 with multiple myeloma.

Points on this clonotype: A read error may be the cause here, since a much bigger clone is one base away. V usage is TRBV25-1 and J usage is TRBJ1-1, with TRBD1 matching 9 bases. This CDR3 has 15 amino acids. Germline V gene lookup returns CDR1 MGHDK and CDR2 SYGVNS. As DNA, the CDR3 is TGTGCCAGCAGTGACCCCGGGACAGGGTATACTGGAGCTTTCTTT. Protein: CASSDPGTGYTGAFF.

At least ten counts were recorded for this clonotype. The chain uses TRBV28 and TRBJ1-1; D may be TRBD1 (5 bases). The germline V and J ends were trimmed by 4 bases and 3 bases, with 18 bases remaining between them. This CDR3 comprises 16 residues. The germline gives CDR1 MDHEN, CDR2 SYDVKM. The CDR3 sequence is CASSYRDLEGDTEAFF. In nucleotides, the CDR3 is TGTGCCAGCAGTTATCGGGACCTAGAAGGGGACACTGAAGCTTTCTTT.

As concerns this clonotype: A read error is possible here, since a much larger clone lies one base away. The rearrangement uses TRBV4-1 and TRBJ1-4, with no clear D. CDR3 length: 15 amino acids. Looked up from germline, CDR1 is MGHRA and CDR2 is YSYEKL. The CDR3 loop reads CASSQPLATNERLFF. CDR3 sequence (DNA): TGTGCCAGCAGCCAGCCACTCGCAACTAATGAAAGACTGTTTTTT.

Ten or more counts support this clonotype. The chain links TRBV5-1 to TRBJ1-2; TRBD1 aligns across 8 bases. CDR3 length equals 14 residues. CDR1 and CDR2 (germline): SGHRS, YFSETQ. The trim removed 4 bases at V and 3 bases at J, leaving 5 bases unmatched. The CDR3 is CASSPTTGDYGYTF. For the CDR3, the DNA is TGCGCCAGCAGCCCTACGACAGGGGACTATGGCTACACCTTC.

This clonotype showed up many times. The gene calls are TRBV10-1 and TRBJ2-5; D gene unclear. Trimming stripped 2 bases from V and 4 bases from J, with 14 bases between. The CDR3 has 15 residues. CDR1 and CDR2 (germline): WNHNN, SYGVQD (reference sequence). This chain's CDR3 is CASSEGTWTGETQYF. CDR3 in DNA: TGCGCCAGCAGTGAGGGAACGTGGACCGGAGAGACCCAGTACTTC.

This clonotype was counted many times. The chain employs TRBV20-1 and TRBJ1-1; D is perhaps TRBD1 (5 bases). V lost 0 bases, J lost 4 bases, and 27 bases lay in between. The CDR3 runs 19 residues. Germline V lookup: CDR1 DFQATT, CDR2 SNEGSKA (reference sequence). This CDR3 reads CSARDSAYPGSRRGTEAFF. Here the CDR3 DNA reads TGCAGTGCTAGAGATTCGGCGTACCCGGGTTCTCGAAGGGGCACTGAAGCTTTCTTT.

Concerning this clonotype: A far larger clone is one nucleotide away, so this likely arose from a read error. CDR3: CASSPTGRRGEAFF. The CDR3 DNA is TGTGCCAGCAGTCCTACGGGGAGGAGAGGTGAAGCTTTCTTT. V usage is TRBV12-3 or TRBV12-4 and J usage is TRBJ1-1; D is unresolved. The CDR3 runs to 14 residues. The V and J ends lost 5 bases and 7 bases respectively, with 17 bases between them.

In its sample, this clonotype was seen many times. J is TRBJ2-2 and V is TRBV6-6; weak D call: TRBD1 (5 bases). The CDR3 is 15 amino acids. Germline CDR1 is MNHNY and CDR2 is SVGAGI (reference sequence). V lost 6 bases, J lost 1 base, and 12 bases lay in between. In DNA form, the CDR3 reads TGTGCCAGCAGCTCTACCGGACAGAACACCGGGGAGCTGTTTTTT. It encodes CASSSTGQNTGELFF.

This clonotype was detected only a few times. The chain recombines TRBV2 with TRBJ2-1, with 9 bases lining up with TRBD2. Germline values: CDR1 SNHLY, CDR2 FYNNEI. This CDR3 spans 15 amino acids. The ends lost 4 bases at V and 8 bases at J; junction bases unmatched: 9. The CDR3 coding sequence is TGTGCCAGCAGTGTGGGCGGGGGGGCCCTCGATGAGCAGTTCTTC. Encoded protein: CASSVGGGALDEQFF.

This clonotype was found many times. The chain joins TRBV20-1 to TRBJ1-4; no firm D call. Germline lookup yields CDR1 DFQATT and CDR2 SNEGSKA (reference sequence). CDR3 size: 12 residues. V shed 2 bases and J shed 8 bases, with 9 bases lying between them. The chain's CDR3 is CSARRTIEKLFF. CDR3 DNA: TGCAGTGCTAGAAGAACAATAGAAAAACTGTTTTTT.

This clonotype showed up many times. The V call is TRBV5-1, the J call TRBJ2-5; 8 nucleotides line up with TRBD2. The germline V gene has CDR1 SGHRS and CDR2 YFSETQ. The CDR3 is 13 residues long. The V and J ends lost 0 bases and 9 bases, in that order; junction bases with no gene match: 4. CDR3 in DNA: TGCGCCAGCAGCTTGGGACTAGCGTTGGCCCAGTACTTC. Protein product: CASSLGLALAQYF. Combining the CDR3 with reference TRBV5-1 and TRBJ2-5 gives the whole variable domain KAGVTQTPRYLIKTRGQQVTLSCSPISGHRSVSWYQQTPGQGLQFLFEYFSETQRNKGNFPGRFSGRQFSNSRSEMNVSTLELGDSALYLCASSLGLALAQYFGPGTRLLVL.

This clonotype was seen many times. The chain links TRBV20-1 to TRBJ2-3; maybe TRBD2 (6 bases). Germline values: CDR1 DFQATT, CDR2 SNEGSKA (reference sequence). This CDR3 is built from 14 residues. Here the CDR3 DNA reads TGCAGGCAATCTAGCGACTATAGCACAGATACGCAGTATTTT. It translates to CRQSSDYSTDTQYF.

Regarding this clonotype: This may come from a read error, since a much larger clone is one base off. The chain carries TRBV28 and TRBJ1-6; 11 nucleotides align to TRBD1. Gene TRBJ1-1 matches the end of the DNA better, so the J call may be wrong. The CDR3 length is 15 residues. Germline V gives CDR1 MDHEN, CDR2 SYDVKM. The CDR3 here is CASSLPGTGGTKAFF. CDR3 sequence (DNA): TGTGCCAGCAGTTTGCCCGGGACAGGGGGTACTAAAGCTTTCTTT.

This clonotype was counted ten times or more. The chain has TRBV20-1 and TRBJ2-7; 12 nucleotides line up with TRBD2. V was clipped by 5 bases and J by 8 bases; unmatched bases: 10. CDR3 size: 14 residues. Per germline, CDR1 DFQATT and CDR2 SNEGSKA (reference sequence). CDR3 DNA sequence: TGCAGTGCTTTCCTAGCGGGGGGGCCTTCCCAGCAGTACTTC. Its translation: CSAFLAGGPSQQYF.

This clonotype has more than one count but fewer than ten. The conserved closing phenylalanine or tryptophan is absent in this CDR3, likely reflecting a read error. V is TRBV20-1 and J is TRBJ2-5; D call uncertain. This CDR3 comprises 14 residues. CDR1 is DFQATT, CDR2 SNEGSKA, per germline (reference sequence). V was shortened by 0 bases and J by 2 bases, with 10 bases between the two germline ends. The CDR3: CSAREENGQETQYL. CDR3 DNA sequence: TGCAGTGCTAGAGAAGAGAACGGGCAAGAGACCCAGTACCTC.

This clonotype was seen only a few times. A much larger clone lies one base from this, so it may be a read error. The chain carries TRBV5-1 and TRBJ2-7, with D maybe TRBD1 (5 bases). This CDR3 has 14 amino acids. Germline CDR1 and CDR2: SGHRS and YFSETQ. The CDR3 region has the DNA TGCGCCAGCAGCAGAGGACAAAGTTCCTACGTGCAGTACTTC. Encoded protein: CASSRGQSSYVQYF.

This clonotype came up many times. The CDR3 DNA sequence: TGTGCCTGGAGTGGCAGGGGGGTGCAAGCTTTCTTT. This sequence encodes CAWSGRGVQAFF. V and J are TRBV30 and TRBJ1-1; 7 nucleotides agree with TRBD1. CDR1 and CDR2 (germline): GTSNPN, SVGIG (reference sequence). This CDR3 is built from 12 residues. V lost 1 base, J lost 9 bases, and 5 bases stayed unmatched.

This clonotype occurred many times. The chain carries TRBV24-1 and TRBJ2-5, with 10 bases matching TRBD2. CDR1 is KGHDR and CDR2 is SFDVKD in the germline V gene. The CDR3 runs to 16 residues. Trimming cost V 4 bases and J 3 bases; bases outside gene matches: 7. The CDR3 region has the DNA TGTGCCACCAGTGACTCCGGACTAGCGGAGAAAGAGACCCAGTACTTC. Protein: CATSDSGLAEKETQYF.

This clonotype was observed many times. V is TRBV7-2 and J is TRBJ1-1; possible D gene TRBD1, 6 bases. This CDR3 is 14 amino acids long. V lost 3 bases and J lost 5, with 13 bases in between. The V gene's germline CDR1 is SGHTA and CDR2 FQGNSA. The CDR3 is CASSLNRVRTEAFF. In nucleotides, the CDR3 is TGTGCCAGCAGCTTGAACAGGGTAAGAACTGAAGCTTTCTTT.

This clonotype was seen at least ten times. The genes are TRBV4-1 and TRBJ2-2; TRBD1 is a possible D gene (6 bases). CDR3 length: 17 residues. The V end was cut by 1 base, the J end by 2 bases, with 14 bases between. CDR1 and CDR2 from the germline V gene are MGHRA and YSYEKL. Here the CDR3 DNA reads TGCGCCAGCAGCCAAGCTGCCCAGGGGCTTAACACCGGGGAGCTGTTTTTT. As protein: CASSQAAQGLNTGELFF.

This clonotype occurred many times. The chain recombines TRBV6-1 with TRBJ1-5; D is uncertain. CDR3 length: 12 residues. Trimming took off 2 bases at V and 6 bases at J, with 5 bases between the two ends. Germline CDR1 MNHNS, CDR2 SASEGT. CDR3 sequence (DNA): TGTGCCAGCAGTGAATTTGTTCAGCCCCAGCATTTT. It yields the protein CASSEFVQPQHF.

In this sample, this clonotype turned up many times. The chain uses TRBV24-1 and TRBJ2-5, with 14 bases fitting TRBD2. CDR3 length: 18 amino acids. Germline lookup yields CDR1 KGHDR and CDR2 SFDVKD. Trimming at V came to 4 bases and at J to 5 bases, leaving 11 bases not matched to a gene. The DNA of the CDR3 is TGTGCCACCAGTGACGCAAGTCGACTAGCGGGGGGGCCTGAGACCCAGTACTTC. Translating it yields CATSDASRLAGGPETQYF.

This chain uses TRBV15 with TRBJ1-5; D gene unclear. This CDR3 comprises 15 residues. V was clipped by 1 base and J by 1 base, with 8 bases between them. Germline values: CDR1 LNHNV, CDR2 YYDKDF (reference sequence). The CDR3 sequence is CATSRVAGSNQPQHF. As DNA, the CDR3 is TGTGCCACCAGCAGAGTGGCGGGAAGCAATCAGCCCCAGCATTTT. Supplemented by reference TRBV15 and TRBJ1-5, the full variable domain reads DAMVIQNPRYQVTQFGKPVTLSCSQTLNHNVMYWYQQKSSQAPKLLFHYYDKDFNNEADTPDNFQSRRPNTSFCFLDIRSPGLGDTAMYLCATSRVAGSNQPQHFGDGTRLSIL.

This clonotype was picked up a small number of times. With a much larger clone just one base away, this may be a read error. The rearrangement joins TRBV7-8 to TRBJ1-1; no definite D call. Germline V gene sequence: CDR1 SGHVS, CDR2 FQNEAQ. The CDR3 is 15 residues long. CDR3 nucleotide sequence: TGTGCCAGCAGCCCCCCCGGGGTTAAAAGTGCTGAAGCTTACTTT. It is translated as CASSPPGVKSAEAYF.

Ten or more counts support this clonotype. CDR3 bases: TGTGCCAGCAGCTTACGCCGGCCTAGCCCCACCAACGTCCTGACTTTC. Amino acid sequence: CASSLRRPSPTNVLTF. The chain couples TRBV7-9 to TRBJ2-6, with TRBD2 as a possible D gene (5 bases). Trimming took off 2 bases at V and 8 bases at J, with 16 bases between the two ends. The germline CDR1 and CDR2 sequences are SEHNR and FQNEAQ (reference sequence). This CDR3 region has 16 residues.

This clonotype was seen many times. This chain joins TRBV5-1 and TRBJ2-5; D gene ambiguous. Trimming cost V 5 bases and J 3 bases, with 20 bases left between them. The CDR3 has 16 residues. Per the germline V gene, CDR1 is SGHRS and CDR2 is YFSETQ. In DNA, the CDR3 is TGCGCCAGCAGACCATCCCCACAAAGTGTGAAAGAGACCCAGTACTTC. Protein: CASRPSPQSVKETQYF.

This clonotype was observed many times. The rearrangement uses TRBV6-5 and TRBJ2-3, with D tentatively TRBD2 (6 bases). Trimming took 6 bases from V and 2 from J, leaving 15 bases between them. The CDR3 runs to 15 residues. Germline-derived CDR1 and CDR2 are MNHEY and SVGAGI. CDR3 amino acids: CASSQMAGITDTQYF. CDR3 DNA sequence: TGTGCCAGCAGCCAAATGGCGGGAATCACAGATACGCAGTATTTT.